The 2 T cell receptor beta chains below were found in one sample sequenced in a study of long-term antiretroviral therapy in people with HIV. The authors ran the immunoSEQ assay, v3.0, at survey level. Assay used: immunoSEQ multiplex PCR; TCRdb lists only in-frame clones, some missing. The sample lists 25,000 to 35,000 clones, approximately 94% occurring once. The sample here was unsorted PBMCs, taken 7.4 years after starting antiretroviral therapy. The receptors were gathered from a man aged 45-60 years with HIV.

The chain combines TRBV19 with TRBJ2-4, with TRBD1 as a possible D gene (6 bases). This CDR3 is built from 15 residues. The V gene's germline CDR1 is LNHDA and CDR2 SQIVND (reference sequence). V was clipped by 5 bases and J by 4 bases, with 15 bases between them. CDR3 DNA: TGTGCCAGTAGTGCGACAGGACTTGCAAAAAACATTCAGTACTTC. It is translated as CASSATGLAKNIQYF.

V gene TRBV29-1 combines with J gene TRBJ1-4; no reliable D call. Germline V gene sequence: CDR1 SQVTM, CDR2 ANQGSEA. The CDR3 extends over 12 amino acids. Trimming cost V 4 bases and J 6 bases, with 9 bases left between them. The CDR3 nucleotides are TGCAGCGTTGGAGGCGTCGATGAAAAACTGTTTTTT. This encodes CSVGGVDEKLFF.